This entry features one T cell receptor (beta chain) sequence. This specimen belongs to a study of control samples from healthy donors and cancer patients. Assay: immunoSEQ multiplex PCR; the TCRdb copy retains only in-frame clones and omits some. The table lists under 80,000 clones, 80% to 95% of them singletons, with around 1.3% in the top ten. Germline-derived CDR1 and CDR2 are SNHLY and FYNNEI. V was cut by 6 bases and J by 5 bases, with 10 bases left in between. The CDR3 extends over 12 amino acids. This receptor was obtained from a woman between 40 and 55 years old with lung cancer. The sequencing input was PBMCs. The rearrangement uses TRBV2 and TRBJ2-5; perhaps TRBD1 as D (6 bases). CDR3 DNA sequence: TGTGCCAGCAGCTACAGGGAGGAGACCCAGTACTTC. This codes for CASSYREETQYF. Based on the CDR3 plus reference TRBV2 and TRBJ2-5, the full variable domain is EPEVTQTPSHQVTQMGQEVILRCVPISNHLYFYWYRQILGQKVEFLVSFYNNEISEKSEIFDDQFSVERPDGSNFTLKIRSTKLEDSAMYFCASSYREETQYFGPGTRLLVL.